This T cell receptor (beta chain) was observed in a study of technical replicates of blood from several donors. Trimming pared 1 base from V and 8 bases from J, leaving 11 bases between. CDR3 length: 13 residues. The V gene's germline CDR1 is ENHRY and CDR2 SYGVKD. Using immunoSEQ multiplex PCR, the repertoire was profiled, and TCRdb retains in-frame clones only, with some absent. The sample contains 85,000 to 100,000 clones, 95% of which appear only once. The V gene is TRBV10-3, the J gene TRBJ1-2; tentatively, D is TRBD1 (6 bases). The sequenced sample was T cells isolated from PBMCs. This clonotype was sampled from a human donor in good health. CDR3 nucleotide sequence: TGTGCCATCAGTGAGTTCACAGGGCAGGGCTACACCTTC. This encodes CAISEFTGQGYTF.